This T cell receptor beta chain emerged from a study of cytomegalovirus exposure and HLA in healthy donors. CDR1 SQVTM and CDR2 ANQGSEA come from the germline V gene. The V gene lost 6 bases and the J gene lost 5 bases, with 11 bases spanning the gap. This CDR3 contains 12 residues. The PCR ran on 60 Vbeta and 13 Jbeta primers. The method was immunoSEQ multiplex PCR; TCRdb's version includes in-frame clones alone and lacks a portion of them. The sample shows about 200,000 clones, roughly 78% of them seen only once. The chain links TRBV29-1 to TRBJ2-1; weak D call: TRBD2 (5 bases). Sample: PBMCs. The source of this sequence is a woman between 25 and 40 years old in good health and CMV-seropositive. The CDR3: CSVYEGNNEQFF. As DNA, the CDR3 is TGCAGCGTGTACGAGGGCAACAATGAGCAGTTCTTC.